Listed below are T cell receptor beta chains from one sample, sequenced in a study of blood T cells in healthy people across ages. Each CDR3 protein gets one entry after TCRdb re-called the 5' RACE reads with MiXCR. The table has about 1.6 million distinct CDR3 sequences, approximately 32% seen once; the top ten hold approximately 11%. The sequenced material came from blood. These receptors originate from a woman aged 25 to 39 in good health. Both conserved end residues are part of each CDR3. D genes are given only for firm matches. Clone size is given for some rows only: seen once, a few or many times, or a class if the clone is expanded.

NA,TRBJ2-3,TRBV9,few,CASSLGVQDTQYF,TGTGCCAGCAGCTTAGGGGTTCAGGATACGCAGTATTTT
NA,TRBJ2-5,TRBV10-1,NA,CASSKGGGRGPYQETQYF,TGCGCCAGCAGTAAGGGTGGAGGGCGGGGGCCGTATCAAGAGACCCAGTACTTC
NA,TRBJ2-2,TRBV14,few,CASSQASGELFF,TGTGCCAGCAGCCAAGCTTCCGGGGAGCTGTTTTTT
NA,TRBJ1-2,TRBV11-2,few,CASSLSAGTATLYGYTF,TGTGCCAGCAGCTTATCAGCTGGGACGGCCACTCTCTATGGCTACACCTTC
NA,TRBJ1-1,TRBV20-1,NA,CSARGTREGTEAFF,TGCAGTGCTAGAGGCACGCGGGAGGGCACTGAAGCTTTCTTT
NA,TRBJ1-2,TRBV7-9,NA,CASSLSGEDGYTF,TGTGCCAGCAGCTTATCAGGGGAGGATGGCTACACCTTC
NA,TRBJ2-1,TRBV11-2,NA,CASSQVPTLAGDEQFF,TGCGCCAGCAGCCAAGTTCCCACACTAGCTGGGGATGAGCAGTTCTTC
NA,TRBJ2-5,TRBV27,NA,CASSQGFRGPQYF,TGTGCCAGCAGCCAGGGCTTTCGGGGGCCCCAGTACTTC
NA,TRBJ2-1,TRBV4-1,NA,CASAALGQNSYEQFF,TGCGCCAGCGCCGCATTGGGACAAAATTCCTACGAGCAGTTCTTC
TRBD2,TRBJ2-3,TRBV6-5,few,CASRPLTSGRADTQYF,TGTGCCAGCAGGCCATTGACTAGCGGGAGAGCCGATACGCAGTATTTT
NA,TRBJ2-7,TRBV5-1,NA,CASSLEGMIYTDEQYF,TGCGCCAGCAGCTTGGAAGGTATGATCTATACGGACGAGCAGTACTTC
TRBD1,TRBJ2-2,TRBV27,NA,CASSSLTGAIRTGELFF,TGTGCCAGCAGTTCGCTGACAGGGGCGATTAGAACCGGGGAGCTGTTTTTT
NA,TRBJ2-7,TRBV7-2,many,CASSLPGGYEQYF,TGTGCCAGCAGCTTACCCGGGGGTTACGAGCAGTACTTC
NA,TRBJ2-7,TRBV27,few,CASSRKGQDYEQYF,TGTGCCAGCAGCCGAAAGGGGCAGGATTACGAGCAGTACTTC
TRBD1,TRBJ1-5,TRBV20-1,few,CSAQTGGYQPQHF,TGCAGTGCTCAGACAGGGGGCTATCAGCCCCAGCATTTT
TRBD2,TRBJ2-5,TRBV20-1,few,CSASTGEGRRETQYF,TGCAGTGCTAGTACGGGGGAGGGCCGACGGGAGACCCAGTACTTC
TRBD1,TRBJ2-7,TRBV7-9,few,CASRKGQGHPYEQYF,TGTGCCAGCAGAAAGGGACAGGGACATCCCTACGAGCAGTACTTC
NA,TRBJ2-5,TRBV2,NA,CASSRGVGEAQYF,TGTGCCAGCAGCCGAGGGGTAGGAGAGGCCCAGTACTTC
NA,TRBJ1-6,TRBV27,NA,CASRSWGDNSPLHF,TGTGCCAGCAGGTCTTGGGGGGACAATTCACCCCTCCACTTT
TRBD1,TRBJ1-4,TRBV10-3,few,CAISDGQGTNEKLFF,TGTGCCATCAGTGACGGACAGGGGACTAATGAAAAACTGTTTTTT
NA,TRBJ1-1,TRBV20-1,NA,CSAPGLKHTEAFF,TGCAGTGCTCCTGGACTCAAGCACACTGAAGCTTTCTTT
NA,TRBJ1-2,TRBV3-1,many,CASSQVRALYGYTF,TGTGCCAGCAGCCAAGTCCGGGCCCTCTATGGCTACACCTTC
NA,TRBJ2-7,TRBV20-1,NA,CSARFGLSDEQYF,TGCAGTGCTAGATTTGGACTCAGTGACGAGCAGTACTTC
NA,TRBJ2-7,TRBV20-1,many,CSAEGIETEQYF,TGCAGTGCAGAAGGGATTGAAACCGAGCAGTACTTC
TRBD2,TRBJ2-1,TRBV7-6,few,CASSLSLGPGLGAGGHNEQFF,TGTGCCAGCAGCTTATCCCTTGGTCCCGGCCTCGGAGCGGGAGGGCACAATGAGCAGTTCTTC
NA,TRBJ2-7,TRBV5-1,NA,CASSRDDSSYEQYF,TGCGCCAGCAGCAGGGACGACAGTTCCTACGAGCAGTACTTC
NA,TRBJ1-1,TRBV7-9,few,CASSLTVQTEAFF,TGTGCCAGCAGCTTGACCGTTCAAACTGAAGCTTTCTTT
TRBD2,TRBJ2-5,TRBV20-1,once,CSARILSGRAGETQYF,TGCAGTGCTCGAATACTTAGCGGGAGGGCCGGGGAGACCCAGTACTTC
NA,TRBJ2-3,TRBV27,few,CAPWKGPWDTQYF,TGTGCCCCTTGGAAGGGACCATGGGATACGCAGTATTTT
TRBD1,TRBJ2-7,TRBV5-5,few,CASSGSDRGLYEQYF,TGTGCCAGCAGCGGCTCGGACAGGGGGCTCTACGAGCAGTACTTC
NA,TRBJ2-5,TRBV6-1,NA,CARFSVRETQYF,TGTGCCAGATTCTCCGTTCGAGAGACCCAGTACTTC
NA,TRBJ1-2,TRBV4-2,NA,CASSQPTDNHGYTF,TGTGCCAGCAGCCAACCGACAGATAACCATGGCTACACCTTC
NA,TRBJ1-2,TRBV7-3,few,CASSLIPSYGYTF,TGTGCCAGCAGCTTAATCCCTTCCTATGGCTACACCTTC
TRBD1,TRBJ2-6,TRBV6-1,NA,CASTFRTGGLLANVLTF,TGTGCCAGCACCTTTAGGACAGGGGGTCTTCTGGCCAACGTCCTGACTTTC
TRBD2,TRBJ2-1,TRBV20-1,NA,CSARDSGGRNEQFF,TGCAGTGCTAGAGATAGCGGGGGGAGGAATGAGCAGTTCTTC